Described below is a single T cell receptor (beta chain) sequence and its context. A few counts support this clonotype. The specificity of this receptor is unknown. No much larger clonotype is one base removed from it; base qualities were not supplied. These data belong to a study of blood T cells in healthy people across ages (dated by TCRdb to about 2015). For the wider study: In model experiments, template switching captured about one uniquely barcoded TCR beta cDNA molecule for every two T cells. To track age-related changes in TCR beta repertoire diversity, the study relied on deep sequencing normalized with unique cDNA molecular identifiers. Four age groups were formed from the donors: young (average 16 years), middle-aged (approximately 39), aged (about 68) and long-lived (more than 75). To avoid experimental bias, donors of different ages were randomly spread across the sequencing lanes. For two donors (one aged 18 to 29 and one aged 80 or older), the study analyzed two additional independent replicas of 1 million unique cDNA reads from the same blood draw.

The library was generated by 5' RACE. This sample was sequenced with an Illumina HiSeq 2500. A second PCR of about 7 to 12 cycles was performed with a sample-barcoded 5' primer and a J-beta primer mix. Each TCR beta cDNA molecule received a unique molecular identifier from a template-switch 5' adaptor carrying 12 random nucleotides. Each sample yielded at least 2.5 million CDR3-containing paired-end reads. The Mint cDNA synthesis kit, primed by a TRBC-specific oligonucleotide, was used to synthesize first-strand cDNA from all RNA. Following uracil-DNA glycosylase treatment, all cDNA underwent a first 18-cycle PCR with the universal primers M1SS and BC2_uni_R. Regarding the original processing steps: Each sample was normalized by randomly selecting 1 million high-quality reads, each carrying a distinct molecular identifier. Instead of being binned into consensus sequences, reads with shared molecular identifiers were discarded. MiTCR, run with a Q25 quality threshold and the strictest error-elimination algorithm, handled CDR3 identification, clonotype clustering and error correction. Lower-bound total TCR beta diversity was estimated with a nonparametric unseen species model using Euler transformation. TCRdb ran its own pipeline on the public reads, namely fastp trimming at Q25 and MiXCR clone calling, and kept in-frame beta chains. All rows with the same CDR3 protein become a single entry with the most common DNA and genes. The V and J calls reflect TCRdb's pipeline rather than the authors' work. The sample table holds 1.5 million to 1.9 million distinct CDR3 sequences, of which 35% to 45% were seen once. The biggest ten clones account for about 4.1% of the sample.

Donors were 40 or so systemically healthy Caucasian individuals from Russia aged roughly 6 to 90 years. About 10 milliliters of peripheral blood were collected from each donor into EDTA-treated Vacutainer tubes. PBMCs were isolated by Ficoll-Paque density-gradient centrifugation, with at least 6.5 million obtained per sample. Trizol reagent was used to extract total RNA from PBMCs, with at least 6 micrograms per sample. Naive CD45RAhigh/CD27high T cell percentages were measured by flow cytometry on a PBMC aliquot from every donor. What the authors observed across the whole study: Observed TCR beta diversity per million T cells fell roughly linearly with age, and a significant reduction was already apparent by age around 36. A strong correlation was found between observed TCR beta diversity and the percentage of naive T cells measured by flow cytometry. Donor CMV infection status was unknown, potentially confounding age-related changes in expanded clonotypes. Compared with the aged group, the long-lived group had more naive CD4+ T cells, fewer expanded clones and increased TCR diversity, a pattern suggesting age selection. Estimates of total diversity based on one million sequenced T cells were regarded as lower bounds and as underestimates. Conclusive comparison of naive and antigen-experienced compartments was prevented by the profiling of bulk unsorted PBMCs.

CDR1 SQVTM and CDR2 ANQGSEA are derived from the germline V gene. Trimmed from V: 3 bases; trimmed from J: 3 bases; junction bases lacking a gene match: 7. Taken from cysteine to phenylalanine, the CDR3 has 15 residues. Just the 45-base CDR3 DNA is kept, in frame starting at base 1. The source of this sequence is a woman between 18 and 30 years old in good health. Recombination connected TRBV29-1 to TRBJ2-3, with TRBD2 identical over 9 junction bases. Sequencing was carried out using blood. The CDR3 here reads CSVELAGFGTDTQYF. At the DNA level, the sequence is TGCAGCGTTGAGCTAGCGGGGTTCGGAACAGATACGCAGTATTTT.